The entry below describes one T cell receptor beta chain. Its antigen is not known. The data belong to a study of T cell responses to AZD1222 COVID-19 vaccine. This table comes from immunoSEQ multiplex PCR, and its TCRdb copy is limited to in-frame clones, with some not included. The sample lists around 150,000 clones; around 90% were seen once. General study points: The donor cohort was predominantly white British with a female majority, and clonal diversity may have been underestimated.

Trimming cost V 4 bases and J 6 bases; bases outside gene matches: 9. The V gene's germline CDR1 is MNHEY and CDR2 SMNVEV (reference sequence). This CDR3 has 16 residues. Sequencing was performed on peripheral blood, taken on day 0 of AZD1222 vaccination. The rearrangement joins TRBV27 to TRBJ2-2; TRBD1 matches 9 bases. This sequence was found in an adult in good health. This CDR3 reads CASSSRTGEASGELFF. The CDR3 nucleotides read TGTGCCAGCAGTTCTAGGACAGGGGAGGCCTCCGGGGAGCTGTTTTTT.